Presented here are 5 T cell receptor beta chains from one specimen sequenced in a study of T-cell reconstitution after alpha-beta-depleted transplantation in children. TCRbeta library construction was performed incorporating unique molecular identifiers. TCRdb independently ran MiXCR on the PCR reads; one entry per CDR3 protein. This sample has approximately 15,000 distinct CDR3 sequences, with just over 5% found just once. The specimen comprised PBMCs, sampled before TCRalphabeta/CD19-depleted stem cell transplant. The receptors stem from a boy younger than 18 with acute lymphoblastic leukemia, due to receive a stem cell transplant.

Of note for this clonotype: The junction differs from germline at one of its ends, possibly a read error. The genes are TRBV2 and TRBJ1-2, with TRBD1 identical over 11 bases. From germline, CDR1 is SNHLY and CDR2 FYNNEI. The CDR3 is made up of 16 amino acids. The DNA of the CDR3 is TGTGCCAGCAGCGAAGGGTTGGGACAGGGGGTACATGGCTACACCTTC. The encoded protein is CASSEGLGQGVHGYTF.

This clonotype was counted at least ten times. The genes are TRBV5-4 and TRBJ1-1, with D possibly being TRBD1 (5 bases). The CDR3 totals 15 residues. Per germline, CDR1 SGHNT and CDR2 YYREEE (reference sequence). V was trimmed by 1 base and J by 1 base, leaving 11 bases between them. The CDR3 loop reads CASSLIGGRNTEAFF. CDR3 DNA sequence: TGTGCCAGCAGCTTGATTGGGGGACGGAACACTGAAGCTTTCTTT.

This clonotype appeared many times. The chain links TRBV29-1 to TRBJ1-2, with D tentatively TRBD1 (5 bases). Per the germline V gene, CDR1 is SQVTM and CDR2 is ANQGSEA. V was pared by 7 bases and J by 4 bases, with 10 bases between. The CDR3 is 11 residues long. The chain's CDR3 is CSASGGYGYTF. The CDR3 nucleotides read TGCAGCGCATCCGGGGGCTATGGCTACACCTTC.

This clonotype was recorded many times. V gene TRBV25-1 combines with J gene TRBJ2-5, with D unclear. V was trimmed by 1 base and J by 4 bases, leaving 4 bases between them. Germline CDR1 reads MGHDK; CDR2 reads SYGVNS. The CDR3 has 12 amino acids. CDR3 sequence (DNA): TGTGCCAGCAGTGAATCCGGAGAGACCCAGTACTTC. The encoded protein is CASSESGETQYF.

This clonotype was detected ten times or more. The chain recombines TRBV7-8 with TRBJ1-5; 10 nucleotides match TRBD1. The CDR3 length is 18 residues. Germline loops: CDR1 SGHVS, CDR2 FQNEAQ. V lost 4 bases and J lost 9; bases outside the gene matches: 18. The DNA of the CDR3 is TGTGCCAGCAGCTCATTAGCGGGGACAGGGGCCGCATTGGGGCCCCAGCATTTT. Protein: CASSSLAGTGAALGPQHF. Supplemented by reference TRBV7-8 and TRBJ1-5, the full variable domain reads GAGVSQSPRYKVAKRGQDVALRCDPISGHVSLFWYQQALGQGPEFLTYFQNEAQLDKSGLPSDRFFAERPEGSVSTLKIQRTQQEDSAVYLCASSSLAGTGAALGPQHFGDGTRLSIL.